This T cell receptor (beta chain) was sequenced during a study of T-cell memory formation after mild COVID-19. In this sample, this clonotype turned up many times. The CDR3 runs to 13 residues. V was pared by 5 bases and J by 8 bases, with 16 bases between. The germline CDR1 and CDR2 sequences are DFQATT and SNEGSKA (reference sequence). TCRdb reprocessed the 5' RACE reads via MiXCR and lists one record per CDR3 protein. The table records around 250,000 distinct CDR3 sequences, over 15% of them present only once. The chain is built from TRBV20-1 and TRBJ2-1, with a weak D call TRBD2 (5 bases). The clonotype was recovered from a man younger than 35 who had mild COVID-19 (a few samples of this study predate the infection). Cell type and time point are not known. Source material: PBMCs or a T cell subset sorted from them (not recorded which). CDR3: CSARSIGGHEQFF. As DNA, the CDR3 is TGCAGTGCTCGCTCTATAGGCGGGCATGAGCAGTTCTTC.